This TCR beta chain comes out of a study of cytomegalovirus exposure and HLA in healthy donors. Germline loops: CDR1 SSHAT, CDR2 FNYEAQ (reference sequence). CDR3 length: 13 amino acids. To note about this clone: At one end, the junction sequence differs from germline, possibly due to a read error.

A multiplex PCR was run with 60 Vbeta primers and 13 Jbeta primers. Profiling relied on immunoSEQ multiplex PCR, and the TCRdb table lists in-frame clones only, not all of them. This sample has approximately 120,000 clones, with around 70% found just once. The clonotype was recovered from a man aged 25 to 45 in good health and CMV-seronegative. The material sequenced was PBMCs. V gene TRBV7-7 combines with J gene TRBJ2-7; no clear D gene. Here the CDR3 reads CASSPGYPYEQYF. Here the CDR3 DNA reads TGTGCTAGCAGCCCAGGATATCCATACGAGCAGTACTTC.